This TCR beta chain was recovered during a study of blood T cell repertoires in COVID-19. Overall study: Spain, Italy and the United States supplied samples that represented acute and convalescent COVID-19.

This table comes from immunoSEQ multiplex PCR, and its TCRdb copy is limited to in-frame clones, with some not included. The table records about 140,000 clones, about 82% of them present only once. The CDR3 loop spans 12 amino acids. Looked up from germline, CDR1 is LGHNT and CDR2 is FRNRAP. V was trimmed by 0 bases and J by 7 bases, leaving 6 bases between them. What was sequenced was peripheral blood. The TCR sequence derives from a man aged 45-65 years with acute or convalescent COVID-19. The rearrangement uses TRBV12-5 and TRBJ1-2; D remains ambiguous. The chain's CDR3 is CASGLVGGGYTF. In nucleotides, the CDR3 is TGTGCTAGTGGTTTGGTCGGAGGTGGCTACACCTTC.